A selection of T cell receptor beta chains follows, all from one sample in a study of shared clonotypes between healthy human individuals. Assay used: immunoSEQ multiplex PCR; TCRdb lists only in-frame clones, some missing. This sample has hundreds of thousands of clones, with around 72% found just once. The sequenced sample was memory CD4+ T cells sorted from blood. The source of these receptors is a woman aged 25-40 years in good health. Both conserved end residues are part of each CDR3. Each record gives: D gene, clone size, V gene, J gene, CDR3 protein, CDR3 DNA. D genes are given only for firm matches. Clone sizes are given selectively: once, few, many, or a class where the clone is expanded.

TRBD1	few	TRBV19	TRBJ2-4	CASSIRTGGKLAKNIQYF	TGTGCCAGTAGTATCAGAACAGGGGGTAAACTAGCCAAAAACATTCAGTACTTC
.	.	TRBV19	TRBJ2-7	CASSTSVTVSYEQYF	TGTGCCAGTAGTACCTCCGTGACAGTTTCTTACGAGCAGTACTTC
.	.	TRBV5-4	TRBJ2-7	CASSRRDSESYEQYF	TGTGCCAGCAGCCGCCGGGACTCAGAATCTTACGAGCAGTACTTC
.	.	TRBV2	TRBJ1-1	CASKAVGDTEAFF	TGTGCCAGCAAAGCCGTCGGGGACACTGAAGCTTTCTTT
.	.	TRBV5-4	TRBJ2-3	CASSLDSGAGTDTQYF	TGTGCCAGCAGCTTGGACTCGGGGGCTGGCACAGATACGCAGTATTTT
TRBD2	.	TRBV5-8	TRBJ2-3	CASSSPGGSTDTQYF	TGTGCCAGCAGCTCCCCGGGGGGTTCCACAGATACGCAGTATTTT
TRBD2	once	TRBV7-2	TRBJ2-1	CASSYSSAGGRNEQFF	TGTGCCAGCAGCTACAGTAGCGCGGGAGGGCGAAATGAGCAGTTCTTC
.	few	TRBV28	TRBJ1-2	CASRKDYGYTF	TGTGCCAGCAGAAAGGACTATGGCTACACCTTC
.	.	TRBV7-9	TRBJ1-1	CASSLVLGSEAFF	TGTGCCAGCAGCTTAGTTTTAGGGTCTGAAGCTTTCTTT
TRBD2	.	TRBV5-1	TRBJ2-7	CASSGGDFWRSSYEQYF	TGCGCCAGCAGCGGGGGGGACTTCTGGAGGAGCTCCTACGAGCAGTACTTC
TRBD2	few	TRBV18	TRBJ2-3	CASSPELAGTDTQYF	TGTGCCAGCTCACCGGAACTAGCGGGCACAGATACGCAGTATTTT
.	.	TRBV6-1	TRBJ2-7	CASSMTDSAYEQYF	TGTGCCAGCAGTATGACGGACAGCGCCTACGAGCAGTACTTC
.	.	TRBV4-2	TRBJ2-4	CASSQDLAQAKNIQYF	TGTGCCAGCAGCCAAGACTTAGCCCAGGCCAAAAACATTCAGTACTTC
.	.	TRBV11-2	TRBJ2-1	CASSLLWQGFYNEQFF	TGTGCCAGCAGCTTATTGTGGCAGGGGTTCTACAATGAGCAGTTCTTC
.	once	TRBV27	TRBJ2-1	CASSWRRYNEQFF	TGTGCCAGCAGTTGGCGGAGGTACAATGAGCAGTTCTTC
.	.	TRBV10-3	TRBJ2-3	CAISELTRRTDTQYF	TGTGCCATCAGTGAGTTAACTAGGCGGACAGATACGCAGTATTTT
TRBD2	.	TRBV4-2	TRBJ2-2	CASSQGLADTGELFF	TGTGCCAGCAGCCAGGGACTAGCGGACACCGGGGAGCTGTTTTTT
.	.	TRBV5-4	TRBJ2-7	CASSPKGERASYEQYF	TGTGCCAGCAGCCCCAAGGGGGAGCGAGCATCCTACGAGCAGTACTTC
.	few	TRBV11-2	TRBJ2-1	CASSPRSGSYNEQFF	TGTGCCAGCAGCCCCCGTTCCGGCTCCTACAATGAGCAGTTCTTC